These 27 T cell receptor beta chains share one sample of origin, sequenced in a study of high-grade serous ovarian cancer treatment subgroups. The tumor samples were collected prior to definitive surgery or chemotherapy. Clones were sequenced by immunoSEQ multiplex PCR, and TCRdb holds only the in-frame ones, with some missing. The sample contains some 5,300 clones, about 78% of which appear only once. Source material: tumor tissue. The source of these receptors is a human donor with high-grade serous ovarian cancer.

The CDR3 DNA follows: TGCGCCAGCAGCCAACGAGGTACCGGGACCAACATGGGTGAGCAGTACTTC. Its translation is CASSQRGTGTNMGEQYF. This chain links TRBV4-1 with TRBJ2-7, with D perhaps assigned TRBD1 or TRBD2 (5 bases each). Germline V gene data show CDR1 as MGHRA and CDR2 as YSYEKL. Trimming removed 2 bases from V and 7 bases from J, with 24 bases in between. This CDR3 has 17 amino acids.

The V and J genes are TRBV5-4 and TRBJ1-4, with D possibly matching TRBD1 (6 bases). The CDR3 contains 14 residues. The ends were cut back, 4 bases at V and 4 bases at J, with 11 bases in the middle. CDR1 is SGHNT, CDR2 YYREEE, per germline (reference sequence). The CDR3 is CASSVQGGNEKLFF. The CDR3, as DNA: TGTGCCAGCAGCGTACAGGGTGGTAATGAAAAACTGTTTTTT.

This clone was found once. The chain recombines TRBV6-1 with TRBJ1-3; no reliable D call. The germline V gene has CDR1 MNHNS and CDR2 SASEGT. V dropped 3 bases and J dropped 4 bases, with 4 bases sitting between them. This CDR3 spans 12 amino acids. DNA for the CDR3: TGTGCCAGCAGTGATACCGGAAACACCATATATTTT. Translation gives CASSDTGNTIYF.

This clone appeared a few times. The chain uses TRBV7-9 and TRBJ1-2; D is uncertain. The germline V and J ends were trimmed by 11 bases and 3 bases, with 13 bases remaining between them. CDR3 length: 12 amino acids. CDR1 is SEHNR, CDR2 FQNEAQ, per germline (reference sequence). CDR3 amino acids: CADGELDYGYTF. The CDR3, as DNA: TGTGCCGACGGGGAGTTAGACTATGGCTACACCTTC.

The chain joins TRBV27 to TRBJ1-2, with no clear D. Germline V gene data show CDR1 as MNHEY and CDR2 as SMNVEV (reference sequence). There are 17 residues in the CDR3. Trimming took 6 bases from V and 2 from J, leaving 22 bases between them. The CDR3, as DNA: TGTGCCAGCAGAAACCTAAGGAAAAGGGCTTTGAACTATGGCTACACCTTC. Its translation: CASRNLRKRALNYGYTF.

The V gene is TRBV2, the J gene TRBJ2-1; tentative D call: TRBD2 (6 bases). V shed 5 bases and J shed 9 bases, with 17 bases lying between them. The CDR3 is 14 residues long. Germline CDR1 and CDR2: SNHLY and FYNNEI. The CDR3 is CASSSWGSGGEQFF. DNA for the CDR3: TGTGCCAGCAGTTCCTGGGGTAGCGGCGGTGAGCAGTTCTTC.

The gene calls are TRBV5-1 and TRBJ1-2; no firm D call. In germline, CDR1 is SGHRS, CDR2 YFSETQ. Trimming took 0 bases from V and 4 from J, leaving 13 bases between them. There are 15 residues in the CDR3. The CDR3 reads CASSLASDLSYGYTF. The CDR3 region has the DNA TGCGCCAGCAGCTTGGCCTCGGATCTCAGCTATGGCTACACCTTC.

CDR3 DNA: TGTGCCAGCAACATCCCGAACGGGCTATTGAACACTGAAGCTTTCTTT. Encoded protein: CASNIPNGLLNTEAFF. The chain joins TRBV7-2 to TRBJ1-1; D is uncertain. The CDR3 consists of 16 residues. V lost 7 bases to trimming and J lost 0 bases, with 18 bases between them. CDR1 is SGHTA and CDR2 is FQGNSA in the germline V gene. The variable domain in full, completed from reference TRBV7-2 and TRBJ1-1, reads GAGVSQSPSNKVTEKGKDVELRCDPISGHTALYWYRQSLGQGLEFLIYFQGNSAPDKSGLPSDRFSAERTGGSVSTLTIQRTQQEDSAVYLCASNIPNGLLNTEAFFGQGTRLTVV.

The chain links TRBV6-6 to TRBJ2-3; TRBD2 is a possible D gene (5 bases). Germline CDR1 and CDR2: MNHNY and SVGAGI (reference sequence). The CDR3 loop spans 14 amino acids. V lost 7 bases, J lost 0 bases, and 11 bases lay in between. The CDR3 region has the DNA TGTGCCAGCAACGGGATCATTAGCACAGATACGCAGTATTTT. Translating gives CASNGIISTDTQYF.

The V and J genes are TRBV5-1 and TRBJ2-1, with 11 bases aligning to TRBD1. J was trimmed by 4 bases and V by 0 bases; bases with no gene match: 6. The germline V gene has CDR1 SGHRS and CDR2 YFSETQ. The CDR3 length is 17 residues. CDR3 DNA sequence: TGCGCCAGCAGCTTGGGCTCCGGGACAGGGGGATACAATGAGCAGTTCTTC. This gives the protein CASSLGSGTGGYNEQFF.

This chain's CDR3 is CASSLAGSYNEQFF. CDR3 sequence (DNA): TGTGCCAGCAGCTTGGCTGGCTCCTACAATGAGCAGTTCTTC. V gene TRBV7-3 combines with J gene TRBJ2-1; D unclear. The V and J ends lost 3 bases and 0 bases respectively, with 6 bases between them. The CDR3 contains 14 residues. Per the germline V gene, CDR1 is SGHTA and CDR2 is FQGTGA.

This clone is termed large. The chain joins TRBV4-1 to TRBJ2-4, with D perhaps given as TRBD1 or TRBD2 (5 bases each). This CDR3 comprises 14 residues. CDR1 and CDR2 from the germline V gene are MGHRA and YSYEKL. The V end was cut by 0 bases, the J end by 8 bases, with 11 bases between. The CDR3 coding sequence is TGCGCCAGCAGCCAAGACAAGGGGACGGACATTCAGTACTTC. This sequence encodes CASSQDKGTDIQYF.

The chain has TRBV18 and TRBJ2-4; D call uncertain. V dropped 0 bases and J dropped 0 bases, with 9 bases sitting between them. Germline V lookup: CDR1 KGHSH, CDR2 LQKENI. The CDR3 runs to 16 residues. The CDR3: CASSPPSVIAKNIQYF. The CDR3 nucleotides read TGTGCCAGCTCACCACCCAGCGTTATAGCCAAAAACATTCAGTACTTC.

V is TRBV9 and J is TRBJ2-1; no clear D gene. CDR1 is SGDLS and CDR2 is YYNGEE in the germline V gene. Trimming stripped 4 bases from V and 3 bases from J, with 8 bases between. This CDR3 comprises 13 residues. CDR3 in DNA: TGTGCCAGCAGCCCTTCGGACTACAATGAGCAGTTCTTC. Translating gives CASSPSDYNEQFF.

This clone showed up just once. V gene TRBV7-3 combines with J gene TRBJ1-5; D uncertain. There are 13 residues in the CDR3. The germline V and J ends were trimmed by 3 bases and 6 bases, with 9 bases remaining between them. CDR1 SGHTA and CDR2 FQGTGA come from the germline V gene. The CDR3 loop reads CASSFVVSQPQHF. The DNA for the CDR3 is TGTGCCAGCAGCTTCGTCGTCTCTCAGCCCCAGCATTTT.

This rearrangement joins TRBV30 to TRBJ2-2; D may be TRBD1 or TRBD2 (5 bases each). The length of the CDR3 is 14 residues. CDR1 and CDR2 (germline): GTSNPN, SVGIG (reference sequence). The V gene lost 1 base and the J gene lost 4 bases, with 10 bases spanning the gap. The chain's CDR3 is CAWSEGRVTGELFF. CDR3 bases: TGTGCCTGGAGTGAGGGACGGGTCACCGGGGAGCTGTTTTTT.

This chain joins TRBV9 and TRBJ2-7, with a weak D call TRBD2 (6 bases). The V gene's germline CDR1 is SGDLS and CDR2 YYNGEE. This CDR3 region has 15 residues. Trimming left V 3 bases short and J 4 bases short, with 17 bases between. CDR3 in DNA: TGTGCCAGCAGCGGGGGGGACTCCGGTTGGTACGAGCAGTACTTC. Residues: CASSGGDSGWYEQYF.

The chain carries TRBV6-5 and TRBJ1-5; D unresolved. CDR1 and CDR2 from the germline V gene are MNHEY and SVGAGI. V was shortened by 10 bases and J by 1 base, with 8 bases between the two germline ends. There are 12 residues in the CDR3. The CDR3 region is CATGISNQPQHF. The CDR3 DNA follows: TGTGCCACCGGTATCAGCAATCAGCCCCAGCATTTT.

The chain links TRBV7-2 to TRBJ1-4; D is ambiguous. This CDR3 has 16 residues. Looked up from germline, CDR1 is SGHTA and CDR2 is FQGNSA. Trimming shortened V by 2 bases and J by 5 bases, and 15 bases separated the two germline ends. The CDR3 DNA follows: TGTGCCAGCAGCTTAAATCCCTCAGCCTTGAATGAAAAACTGTTTTTT. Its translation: CASSLNPSALNEKLFF.

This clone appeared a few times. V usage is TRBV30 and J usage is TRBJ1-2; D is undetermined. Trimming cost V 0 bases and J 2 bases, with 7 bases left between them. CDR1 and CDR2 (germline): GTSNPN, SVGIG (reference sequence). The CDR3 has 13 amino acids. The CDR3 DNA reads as TGTGCCTGGAGTGTATCGCGAAACTATGGCTACACCTTC. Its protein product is CAWSVSRNYGYTF. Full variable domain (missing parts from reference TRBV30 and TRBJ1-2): SQTIHQWPATLVQPVGSPLSLECTVEGTSNPNLYWYRQAAGRGLQLLFYSVGIGQISSEVPQNLSASRPQDRQFILSSKKLLLSDSGFYLCAWSVSRNYGYTFGSGTRLTVV.

CDR3 nucleotide sequence: TGTGCCAGCAGCCCCAATCTCGGGGGTGGGAAGACTGAAGCTTTCTTT. Translation: CASSPNLGGGKTEAFF. This rearrangement joins TRBV7-9 to TRBJ1-1; TRBD1 might be the D (5 bases). The V end was cut by 5 bases, the J end by 5 bases, with 21 bases between. This CDR3 has 16 residues. Germline CDR1 SEHNR, CDR2 FQNEAQ (reference sequence).

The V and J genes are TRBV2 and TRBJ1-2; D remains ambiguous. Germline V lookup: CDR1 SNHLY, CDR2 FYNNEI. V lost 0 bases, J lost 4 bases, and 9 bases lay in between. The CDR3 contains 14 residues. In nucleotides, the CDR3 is TGTGCCAGCAGTGAAGCGTCGGGCTCCTATGGCTACACCTTC. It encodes CASSEASGSYGYTF.

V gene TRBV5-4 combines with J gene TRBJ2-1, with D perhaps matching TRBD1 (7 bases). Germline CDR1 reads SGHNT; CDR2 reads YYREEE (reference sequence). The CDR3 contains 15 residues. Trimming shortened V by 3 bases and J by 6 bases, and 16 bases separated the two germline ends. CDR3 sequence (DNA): TGTGCCAGCAGCTCCCTGCGGGACAGAGGCAATGAGCAGTTCTTC. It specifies CASSSLRDRGNEQFF.

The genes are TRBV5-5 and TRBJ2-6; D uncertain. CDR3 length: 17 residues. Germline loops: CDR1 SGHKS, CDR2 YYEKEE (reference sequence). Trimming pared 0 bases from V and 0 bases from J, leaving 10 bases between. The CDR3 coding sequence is TGTGCCAGCAGCTTGGCCGCAGGCCCCTCTGGGGCCAACGTCCTGACTTTC. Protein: CASSLAAGPSGANVLTF.

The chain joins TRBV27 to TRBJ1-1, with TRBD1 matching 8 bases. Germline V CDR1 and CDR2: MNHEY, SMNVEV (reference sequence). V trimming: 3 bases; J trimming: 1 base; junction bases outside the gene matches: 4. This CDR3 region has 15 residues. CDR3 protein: CASSLSGTGNTEAFF. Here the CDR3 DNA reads TGTGCCAGCAGTTTGTCCGGGACAGGGAACACTGAAGCTTTCTTT.

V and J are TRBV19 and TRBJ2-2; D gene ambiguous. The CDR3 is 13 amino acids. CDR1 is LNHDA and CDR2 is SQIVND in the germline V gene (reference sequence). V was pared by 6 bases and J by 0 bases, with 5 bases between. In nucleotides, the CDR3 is TGTGCCAGTAGCGACGCGAACACCGGGGAGCTGTTTTTT. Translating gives CASSDANTGELFF.

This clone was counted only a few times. CDR3 sequence: CASSPGTSGRTDTQYF. CDR3 DNA: TGTGCCAGCAGCCCCGGGACTAGCGGACGCACAGATACGCAGTATTTT. This chain connects TRBV11-3 to TRBJ2-3, with 11 bases fitting TRBD2. This CDR3 comprises 16 residues. V lost 5 bases, J lost 1 base, and 5 bases stayed unmatched. Germline assignment: CDR1 SGHNT and CDR2 YENEEA. The complete variable domain, with remaining parts taken from reference TRBV11-3 and TRBJ2-3, reads EAGVVQSPRYKIIEKKQPVAFWCNPISGHNTLYWYLQNLGQGPELLIRYENEEAVDDSQLPKDRFSAERLKGVDSTLKIQPAELGDSAVYLCASSPGTSGRTDTQYFGPGTRLTVL.